Listed below are T cell receptor beta chains from one sample, sequenced in a study of long-term antiretroviral therapy in people with HIV. Sequencing used immunoSEQ multiplex PCR; TCRdb keeps in-frame clones, though not all of them. The sample comprises about 38,000 clones, 80% of which are singletons, and roughly 5% rests with the top ten. Sequenced here: unsorted PBMCs, sampled 1.5 years after starting antiretroviral therapy. The source is a young man with HIV. The conserved cysteine and the conserved F or W are not part of the CDR3 here. Clone sizes are given selectively: once, few, many, or a class where the clone is expanded.

CDR3 protein	V gene	J gene	CDR3 length	clone size
ASSQAIGAGEKLF	TRBV14	TRBJ1-4	13	few
ASRRQGSSSYNEQF	TRBV7-9	TRBJ2-1	14	NA
ASSHGEGTEQF	TRBV18	TRBJ2-1	11	once
SVESGAYGYT	TRBV29-1	TRBJ1-2	10	NA
ASSPRGTGAGTDTQY	TRBV18	TRBJ2-3	15	NA
ASSLAFSRASYNEQF	TRBV7-2	TRBJ2-1	15	NA
ASSSTGQGANEKLF	TRBV28	TRBJ1-4	14	NA
ASSGYYNEQF	TRBV9	TRBJ2-1	10	NA
SVGGQGEGYT	TRBV29-1	TRBJ1-2	10	NA
SARGTSGSYEQY	TRBV29-1	TRBJ2-7	12	NA
ASSEARRREGREQY	TRBV2	TRBJ2-7	14	NA